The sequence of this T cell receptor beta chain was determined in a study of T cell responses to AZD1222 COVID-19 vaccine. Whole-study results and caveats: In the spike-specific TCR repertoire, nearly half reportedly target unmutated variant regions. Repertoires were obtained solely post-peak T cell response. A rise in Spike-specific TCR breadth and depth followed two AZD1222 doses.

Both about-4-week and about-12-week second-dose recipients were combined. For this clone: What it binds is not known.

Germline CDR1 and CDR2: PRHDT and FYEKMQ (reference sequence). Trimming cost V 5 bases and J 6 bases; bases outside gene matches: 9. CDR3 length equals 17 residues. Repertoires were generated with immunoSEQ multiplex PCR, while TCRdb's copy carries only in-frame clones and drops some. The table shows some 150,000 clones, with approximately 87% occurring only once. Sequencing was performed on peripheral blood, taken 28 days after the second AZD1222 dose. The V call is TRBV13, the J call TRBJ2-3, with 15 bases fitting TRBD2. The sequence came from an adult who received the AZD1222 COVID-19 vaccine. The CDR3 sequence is CASSPGLAGGAGDTQYF. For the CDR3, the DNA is TGTGCCAGCAGCCCTGGACTAGCGGGAGGGGCCGGGGATACGCAGTATTTT. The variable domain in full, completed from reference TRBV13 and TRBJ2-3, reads AAGVIQSPRHLIKEKRETATLKCYPIPRHDTVYWYQQGPGQDPQFLISFYEKMQSDKGSIPDRFSAQQFSDYHSELNMSSLELGDSALYFCASSPGLAGGAGDTQYFGPGTRLTVL.